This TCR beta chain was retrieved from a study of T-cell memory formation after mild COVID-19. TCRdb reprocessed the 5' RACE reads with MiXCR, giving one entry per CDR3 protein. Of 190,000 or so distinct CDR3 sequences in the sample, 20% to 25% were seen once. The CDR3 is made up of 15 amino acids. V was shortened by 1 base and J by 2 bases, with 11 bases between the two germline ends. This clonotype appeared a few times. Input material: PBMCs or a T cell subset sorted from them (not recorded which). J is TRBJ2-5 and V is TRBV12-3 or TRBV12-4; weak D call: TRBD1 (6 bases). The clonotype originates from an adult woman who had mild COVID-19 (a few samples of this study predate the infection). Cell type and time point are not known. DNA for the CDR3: TGTGCCAGCAGTTTAGAGGGACACGGGCAAGAGACCCAGTACTTC. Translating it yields CASSLEGHGQETQYF.